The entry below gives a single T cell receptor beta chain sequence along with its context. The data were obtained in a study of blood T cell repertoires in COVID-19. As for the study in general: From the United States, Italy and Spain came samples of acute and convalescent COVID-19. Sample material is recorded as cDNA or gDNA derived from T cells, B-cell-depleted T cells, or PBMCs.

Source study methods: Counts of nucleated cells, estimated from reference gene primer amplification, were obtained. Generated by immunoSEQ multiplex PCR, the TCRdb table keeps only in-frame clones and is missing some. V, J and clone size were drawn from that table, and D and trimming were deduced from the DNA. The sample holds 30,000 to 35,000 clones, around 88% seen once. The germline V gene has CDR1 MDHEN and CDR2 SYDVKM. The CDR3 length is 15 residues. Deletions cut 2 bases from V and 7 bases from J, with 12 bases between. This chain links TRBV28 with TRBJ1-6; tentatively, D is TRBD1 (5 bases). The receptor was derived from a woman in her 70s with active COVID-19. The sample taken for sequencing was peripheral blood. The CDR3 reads CASSLASGGNSPLHF. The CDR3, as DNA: TGTGCCAGCAGTTTAGCATCCGGGGGGAATTCACCCCTCCACTTT.